Presented here are 4 T cell receptor beta chains from one specimen sequenced in a study of response to subunit inactivated influenza vaccine. In TCRdb, the RT-PCR reads were re-called with MiXCR into one record per CDR3 protein. The sample consists of hundreds of thousands of distinct CDR3 sequences, about 15% of them appearing once. Here the sequenced sample was PBMCs from blood, taken 11 to 12 days after vaccination. The receptors originated from a middle-aged man who received an inactivated influenza vaccine.

The chain links TRBV30 to TRBJ2-7, with a tentative D call TRBD2 (6 bases). In germline, CDR1 is GTSNPN, CDR2 SVGIG (reference sequence). V was clipped by 5 bases and J by 0 bases, with 8 bases between them. The CDR3 is made up of 12 amino acids. CDR3 in DNA: TGTGCCTGGGGCGGGAACTCCTACGAGCAGTACTTC. This translates into CAWGGNSYEQYF.

In this sample, this clonotype turned up many times. This chain joins TRBV29-1 and TRBJ1-2; 7 bases agree with TRBD1. Unmatched junction bases numbered 1, after V lost 4 bases and J lost 5 bases. Germline V CDR1 and CDR2: SQVTM, ANQGSEA. The CDR3 covers 11 residues. This CDR3 is CSVGQGYGYTF. CDR3 bases: TGCAGCGTTGGACAGGGTTATGGCTACACCTTC.

CDR3 residues: CSVQNEKLFF. The CDR3 coding sequence is TGCAGCGTGCAAAATGAAAAACTGTTTTTT. The chain has TRBV29-1 and TRBJ1-4; no firm D call. Germline V lookup: CDR1 SQVTM, CDR2 ANQGSEA. The CDR3 length is 10 residues. Trimming cost V 6 bases and J 5 bases, with 4 bases left between them. The variable domain in full, completed from reference TRBV29-1 and TRBJ1-4, reads SAVISQKPSRDICQRGTSLTIQCQVDSQVTMMFWYRQQPGQSLTLIATANQGSEATYESGFVIDKFPISRPNLTFSTLTVSNMSPEDSSIYLCSVQNEKLFFGSGTQLSVL.

The chain has TRBV12-3 or TRBV12-4 and TRBJ1-4; D gene uncertain. This CDR3 has 12 residues. The V end was cut by 6 bases, the J end by 13 bases, with 15 bases between. The CDR3 DNA reads TGTGCCAGCAGCCTCAGGAGCTCAGGACTGTTTTTT. It codes for CASSLRSSGLFF.